This entry lists 26 T cell receptor beta chains sequenced from one sample in a study of cytomegalovirus exposure and HLA in healthy donors. Data came from immunoSEQ multiplex PCR; TCRdb stores just in-frame clones and leaves some out. The sample shows 150,000 to 180,000 clones, roughly 90% of them seen only once. Sequenced sample: PBMCs. These receptors came from a man between 18 and 29 years old in good health and CMV-seropositive.

V is TRBV13 and J is TRBJ2-2, with TRBD2 as a possible D gene (6 bases). V was shortened by 8 bases and J by 5 bases, with 15 bases between the two germline ends. The length of the CDR3 is 14 residues. Germline lookup yields CDR1 PRHDT and CDR2 FYEKMQ (reference sequence). The CDR3 sequence is CASYQGGATGELFF. The CDR3, as DNA: TGTGCCAGCTACCAAGGAGGGGCTACCGGGGAGCTGTTTTTT.

The chain couples TRBV7-9 to TRBJ1-2; tentatively, D is TRBD1 (6 bases). The germline CDR1 and CDR2 sequences are SEHNR and FQNEAQ (reference sequence). This CDR3 is built from 17 residues. Trimming shortened V by 4 bases and J by 0 bases, and 18 bases separated the two germline ends. CDR3 sequence (DNA): TGTGCCAGCAGCTCGAACCACAGGGCTACCTCTAACTATGGCTACACCTTC. Translated: CASSSNHRATSNYGYTF.

As DNA, the CDR3 is TGTGCCGCCCAGGTTGGCTACGAGCAGTACTTC. Amino acids: CAAQVGYEQYF. The chain carries TRBV6-5 and TRBJ2-7, with D uncertain. The CDR3 loop spans 11 amino acids. V was cut by 11 bases and J by 3 bases, with 11 bases left in between. Looked up from germline, CDR1 is MNHEY and CDR2 is SVGAGI.

A note on this clone: This CDR3 is also generated by other DNA sequences in the sample. This sequence joins TRBV5-6 and TRBJ1-1; D not resolved. Germline V gene sequence: CDR1 SGHDT, CDR2 YYEEEE. The V end was cut by 4 bases, the J end by 2 bases, with 6 bases between. This CDR3 comprises 12 residues. The CDR3, as DNA: TGTGCCAGCAGCCGGTTAAACACTGAAGCTTTCTTT. This gives the protein CASSRLNTEAFF.

The chain has TRBV29-1 and TRBJ2-2, with D possibly matching TRBD2 (6 bases). Germline V CDR1 and CDR2: SQVTM, ANQGSEA. With 6 bases removed from V and 0 bases from J, the gap between germline ends came to 8 bases. CDR3 length: 13 residues. Here the CDR3 reads CSVGLPNTGELFF. The CDR3 DNA reads as TGCAGCGTGGGACTTCCGAACACCGGGGAGCTGTTTTTT.

This clone was detected only a few times. The rearrangement joins TRBV7-2 to TRBJ2-1; 13 nucleotides agree with TRBD2. Germline V gene lookup returns CDR1 SGHTA and CDR2 FQGNSA. CDR3 length: 15 amino acids. V lost 4 bases, J lost 11 bases, and 8 bases stayed unmatched. CDR3 sequence: CASSSQTSGRLQQFF. Here the CDR3 DNA reads TGTGCCAGCAGCTCCCAGACTAGCGGGAGGCTTCAGCAGTTCTTC.

In DNA, the CDR3 is TGTGCCAGCAGCCCTATCCTGGGACTAGGATTGGAGCAGTACTTC. Its protein product is CASSPILGLGLEQYF. The rearrangement uses TRBV7-9 and TRBJ2-7, with TRBD2 matching over 8 bases. The CDR3 loop spans 15 amino acids. Germline lookup yields CDR1 SEHNR and CDR2 FQNEAQ (reference sequence). V trimming: 5 bases; J trimming: 7 bases; junction bases outside the gene matches: 13.

J is TRBJ2-7 and V is TRBV7-2; TRBD1 agrees at 12 bases. Germline trimming cut 4 bases from V and 5 bases from J; bases unmatched to any gene: 6. Germline V gene data show CDR1 as SGHTA and CDR2 as FQGNSA. The CDR3 totals 15 residues. CDR3 in amino acids: CASSSAGTGGNEQYF. Written as DNA, the CDR3 is TGTGCCAGCAGCTCAGCTGGGACAGGGGGCAACGAGCAGTACTTC.

This clone came up once. This chain's CDR3 is CASSLPVGATNEKLFF. The CDR3 coding sequence is TGTGCCAGCAGCCTCCCCGTCGGGGCAACTAATGAAAAACTGTTTTTT. This rearrangement joins TRBV6-6 to TRBJ1-4; D is ambiguous. The V end was cut by 6 bases, the J end by 0 bases, with 14 bases between. The CDR3 totals 16 residues. Germline V gene data show CDR1 as MNHNY and CDR2 as SVGAGI (reference sequence).

V usage is TRBV19 and J usage is TRBJ2-7; a possible D gene is TRBD2 (6 bases). V lost 3 bases to trimming and J lost 4 bases, with 16 bases between them. The CDR3 totals 15 residues. CDR1 and CDR2 (germline): LNHDA, SQIVND (reference sequence). CDR3 coding DNA: TGTGCCAGTAGTATTTCGACTAGTATTTATTACGAGCAGTACTTC. This gives the protein CASSISTSIYYEQYF.

The V call is TRBV5-8, the J call TRBJ2-7; a weak D match, TRBD2 (6 bases). Germline-derived CDR1 and CDR2 are SGHTS and YDEGEE. This CDR3 contains 14 residues. V lost 3 bases and J lost 4, with 14 bases in between. CDR3 sequence reads: CASSWRREEYEQYF. The CDR3 nucleotides are TGTGCCAGCAGCTGGAGGAGGGAAGAGTACGAGCAGTACTTC. Full variable domain (remainder filled in from reference TRBV5-8 and TRBJ2-7): EAGVTQSPTHLIKTRGQQATLRCSPISGHTSVYWYQQALGLGLQFLLWYDEGEERNRGNFPPRFSGRQFPNYSSELNVNALELEDSALYLCASSWRREEYEQYFGPGTRLTVT.

The V gene is TRBV25-1, the J gene TRBJ1-3; 7 nucleotides match TRBD1. CDR1 is MGHDK, CDR2 SYGVNS, per germline. This CDR3 has 16 amino acids. The trim removed 5 bases at V and 0 bases at J, leaving 7 bases unmatched. The CDR3 DNA reads as TGTGCCAGCAGTCAAACAGGGGTCGGCTCTGGAAACACCATATATTTT. Its translation: CASSQTGVGSGNTIYF. Looking up the rest from reference TRBV25-1 and TRBJ1-3 gives the full variable domain: EADIYQTPRYLVIGTGKKITLECSQTMGHDKMYWYQQDPGMELHLIHYSYGVNSTEKGDLSSESTVSRIRTEHFPLTLESARPSHTSQYLCASSQTGVGSGNTIYFGEGSWLTVV.

This chain links TRBV25-1 with TRBJ1-5; D gene unclear. The germline gives CDR1 MGHDK, CDR2 SYGVNS. There are 14 residues in the CDR3. The V end was cut by 1 base, the J end by 6 bases, with 10 bases between. The CDR3 bases are TGTGCCAGCAGTGAATTGGGTCCGGGTCAGCCCCAGCATTTT. Amino acid sequence: CASSELGPGQPQHF.

The V and J genes are TRBV30 and TRBJ2-7; 8 bases line up with TRBD1. Germline V lookup: CDR1 GTSNPN, CDR2 SVGIG (reference sequence). V gave up 3 bases and J gave up 3 bases; unmatched junction bases: 7. The CDR3 length is 14 residues. The CDR3, as DNA: TGTGCCTGGAGGCCCATCACAGGGGGCTACGAGCAGTACTTC. Translated: CAWRPITGGYEQYF.

V usage is TRBV18 and J usage is TRBJ1-1; tentative D call: TRBD1 (5 bases). Germline CDR1 KGHSH, CDR2 LQKENI. The CDR3 loop spans 13 amino acids. V was shortened by 0 bases and J by 6 bases, with 8 bases between the two germline ends. The CDR3 sequence is CASSPPGGAEAFF. CDR3 bases: TGTGCCAGCTCACCACCGGGGGGGGCTGAAGCTTTCTTT.

V is TRBV14 and J is TRBJ2-7, with D possibly TRBD1 on 6 matching bases. The length of the CDR3 is 15 residues. Germline V gene lookup returns CDR1 SGHDN and CDR2 FVKESK. The V and J ends lost 0 bases and 3 bases respectively, with 12 bases between them. CDR3 nucleotides: TGTGCCAGCAGCCAAGATCTGGTAGGGGGCTACGAGCAGTACTTC. Translation: CASSQDLVGGYEQYF.

This chain's CDR3 is CASSLGDTPLHF. CDR3 DNA sequence: TGTGCCAGCAGCTTAGGGGACACACCCCTCCACTTT. The chain couples TRBV7-9 to TRBJ1-6, with D possibly matching TRBD1 (6 bases). CDR1 SEHNR and CDR2 FQNEAQ come from the germline V gene (reference sequence). V was pared by 1 base and J by 11 bases, with 6 bases between. The CDR3 has 12 amino acids.

V usage is TRBV5-6 and J usage is TRBJ2-5; 11 positions match TRBD2. Per germline, CDR1 SGHDT and CDR2 YYEEEE. With 1 base clipped from V and 4 bases from J, the junction kept 12 bases outside the gene matches. There are 18 residues in the CDR3. The CDR3 is CASSLLASGRYYTETQYF. The CDR3 nucleotides are TGTGCCAGCAGCTTGTTGGCTAGCGGGAGGTATTATACAGAGACCCAGTACTTC.

The chain employs TRBV30 and TRBJ1-1; tentative D call: TRBD1 (5 bases). The CDR3 sequence is 15 residues long. Germline V lookup: CDR1 GTSNPN, CDR2 SVGIG (reference sequence). V dropped 5 bases and J dropped 2 bases, with 18 bases sitting between them. The CDR3 protein is CAWGPGAGGNTEAFF. The DNA for the CDR3 is TGTGCCTGGGGTCCTGGGGCAGGTGGAAACACTGAAGCTTTCTTT.

The chain combines TRBV7-9 with TRBJ2-7; no clear D gene. The V gene lost 5 bases and the J gene lost 6 bases, with 11 bases spanning the gap. Germline CDR1 reads SEHNR; CDR2 reads FQNEAQ (reference sequence). The CDR3 is 12 amino acids. The CDR3 loop reads CASSPGPLEQYF. The CDR3 coding sequence is TGTGCCAGCAGCCCCGGTCCGCTCGAGCAGTACTTC.

This clone occurred once. The V and J genes are TRBV18 and TRBJ2-1; a possible D gene is TRBD1 (6 bases). The germline V gene has CDR1 KGHSH and CDR2 LQKENI. The CDR3 is made up of 13 amino acids. V was cut by 6 bases and J by 7 bases, with 13 bases left in between. CDR3 sequence: CASSPGQQNEQFF. For the CDR3, the DNA is TGTGCCAGCTCTCCAGGACAGCAGAATGAGCAGTTCTTC.

The chain joins TRBV4-2 to TRBJ2-2; weak D call: TRBD2 (6 bases). Germline CDR1 reads LGHNA; CDR2 reads YNFKEQ. Trimming removed 0 bases at V and 0 bases at J, with 8 bases between. This CDR3 contains 16 residues. This chain's CDR3 is CASSQERESNTGELFF. The CDR3, as DNA: TGTGCCAGCAGCCAAGAGCGGGAATCGAACACCGGGGAGCTGTTTTTT.

This chain uses TRBV5-1 with TRBJ1-1; 9 positions agree with TRBD1. This CDR3 comprises 14 residues. J gave up 6 bases and V 4 bases, and 7 bases lay outside the gene matches. The germline CDR1 and CDR2 sequences are SGHRS and YFSETQ. CDR3 amino acids: CASSIGTGIAEAFF. Here the CDR3 DNA reads TGCGCCAGCAGCATCGGGACAGGGATCGCTGAAGCTTTCTTT.

This chain connects TRBV7-8 to TRBJ2-7, with 11 bases lining up with TRBD2. CDR3 length equals 16 residues. V gave up 5 bases and J gave up 2 bases; unmatched junction bases: 8. Germline CDR1 is SGHVS and CDR2 is FQNEAQ. CDR3 in DNA: TGTGCCAGCAGCCAACCGCCGGGACTAGCGGCCTACGAGCAGTACTTC. Translation gives CASSQPPGLAAYEQYF.

The V and J genes are TRBV6-1 and TRBJ1-2; 7 bases are a match to TRBD1. This CDR3 is 15 amino acids long. In germline, CDR1 is MNHNS, CDR2 SASEGT. With V trimmed by 7 bases and J by 4 bases, 12 bases remained unmatched. This CDR3 is CASNIKGTASYGYTF. CDR3 sequence (DNA): TGTGCCAGCAATATAAAAGGGACAGCTTCCTATGGCTACACCTTC.

V and J are TRBV6-5 and TRBJ2-3; 10 nucleotides match TRBD2. Per germline, CDR1 MNHEY and CDR2 SVGAGI. With V trimmed by 6 bases and J by 2 bases, 5 bases remained unmatched. The CDR3 is 15 residues long. CDR3 sequence (DNA): TGTGCCAGCAGGTCGGGACTAGCGATCACAGATACGCAGTATTTT. The encoded protein is CASRSGLAITDTQYF.